Following are 32 T cell receptor beta chains from one sample sequenced in a study of control samples from healthy donors and cancer patients. TCRdb keeps only in-frame clones here, not all; method: immunoSEQ multiplex PCR. The sample contains approximately 93,000 clones, roughly nine tenths of which appear only once. The sample taken for sequencing was PBMCs. These receptors were collected from a woman aged 45-65 years with colorectal cancer.

This clone has only a few counts. This rearrangement joins TRBV2 to TRBJ1-2; D unresolved. The germline V gene encodes CDR1 SNHLY and CDR2 FYNNEI. The V and J ends lost 6 bases and 4 bases respectively, with 15 bases between them. The CDR3 length is 14 residues. The CDR3 here is CASSQFFDLYGYTF. The CDR3 DNA reads as TGTGCCAGCAGCCAGTTCTTTGACCTCTATGGCTACACCTTC.

The CDR3 region has the DNA TGTGCCAGCAGCAAACAGGGGGCGAGTACTGAAGCTTTCTTT. It yields the protein CASSKQGASTEAFF. The chain combines TRBV7-3 with TRBJ1-1, with 9 bases that match TRBD1. Germline V gives CDR1 SGHTA, CDR2 FQGTGA. The CDR3 contains 14 residues. Trimming took 5 bases from V and 5 from J; bases not matched to a gene: 6.

This clone was found a few times. The identical CDR3 is also encoded by other nucleotide sequences in the sample. The chain employs TRBV28 and TRBJ1-2; D ambiguous. The V end lost 4 bases, the J end lost 4 bases, and 7 bases lay between the germline ends. The CDR3 length is 12 residues. The V gene's germline CDR1 is MDHEN and CDR2 SYDVKM. CDR3 sequence: CASSSVSYGYTF. In DNA, the CDR3 is TGTGCCAGCAGTTCAGTCTCCTATGGCTACACCTTC.

In DNA form, the CDR3 reads TGTGCCACCAGACCCTCCGGGGGAGGAGATACGCAGTATTTT. It encodes CATRPSGGGDTQYF. The V call is TRBV24-1, the J call TRBJ2-3; possible D gene TRBD2, 6 bases. Per germline, CDR1 KGHDR and CDR2 SFDVKD. The ends were cut back, 7 bases at V and 5 bases at J, with 15 bases in the middle. The CDR3 loop spans 14 amino acids.

The J gene is TRBJ2-3, the V gene TRBV3-1 (or the pseudogene TRBV3-2); 7 bases map to TRBD2. CDR1 LGHDT and CDR2 YNNKEL come from the germline V gene (reference sequence). This CDR3 has 16 residues. V lost 0 bases, J lost 1 base, and 4 bases stayed unmatched. The CDR3 DNA sequence: TGTGCCAGCAGCCAAGAACCGGGACTACGCACAGATACGCAGTATTTT. It specifies CASSQEPGLRTDTQYF.

J is TRBJ1-5 and V is TRBV9; TRBD1 is a possible D gene (6 bases). This CDR3 region has 16 residues. The V and J ends lost 3 bases and 7 bases respectively, with 20 bases between them. Germline-derived CDR1 and CDR2 are SGDLS and YYNGEE. CDR3: CASSATDDRWEQPQHF. CDR3 nucleotide sequence: TGTGCCAGCAGCGCGACGGACGACAGGTGGGAGCAGCCCCAGCATTTT.

J is TRBJ1-5 and V is TRBV3-1 (or the pseudogene TRBV3-2); D call uncertain. From germline, CDR1 is LGHDT and CDR2 YNNKEL (reference sequence). The CDR3 loop spans 12 amino acids. V was trimmed by 4 bases and J by 3 bases, leaving 4 bases between them. The CDR3 DNA follows: TGTGCCAGCAGCCGGGCCAATCAGCCCCAGCATTTT. Amino acids: CASSRANQPQHF.

CDR3 loop: CASSAPSKGAHYGYTF. The DNA for the CDR3 is TGTGCCAGCAGCGCTCCAAGCAAGGGGGCACACTATGGCTACACCTTC. The chain employs TRBV9 and TRBJ1-2, with 7 positions matching TRBD1. Trimming removed 3 bases from V and 3 bases from J; junction bases left unmatched: 11. Looked up from germline, CDR1 is SGDLS and CDR2 is YYNGEE. The CDR3 is 16 amino acids.

The chain employs TRBV29-1 and TRBJ2-1, with TRBD1 matching 7 bases. CDR1 SQVTM and CDR2 ANQGSEA come from the germline V gene. The CDR3 covers 14 residues. V shed 5 bases and J 1 base; nucleotides not matched to a gene: 5. In DNA, the CDR3 is TGCAGCGTTTGGACAGGATTTTCCTACAATGAGCAGTTCTTC. Translation: CSVWTGFSYNEQFF.

The chain has TRBV2 and TRBJ1-5, with 10 bases that match TRBD1. V trimming: 4 bases; J trimming: 5 bases; junction bases outside the gene matches: 5. CDR1 and CDR2 from the germline V gene are SNHLY and FYNNEI. This CDR3 region has 15 residues. The CDR3 loop is CASSVDRGPDQPQHF. CDR3 nucleotides: TGTGCCAGCAGTGTTGACAGGGGGCCTGATCAGCCCCAGCATTTT.

The chain couples TRBV6-5 to TRBJ1-1; D unclear. V was shortened by 5 bases and J by 1 base, with 14 bases between the two germline ends. Germline CDR1 and CDR2: MNHEY and SVGAGI. The CDR3 runs 15 residues. DNA of the CDR3: TGTGCCAGCAGTATGGTTTCGGGGAAGAACACTGAAGCTTTCTTT. Translation gives CASSMVSGKNTEAFF.

This chain links TRBV30 with TRBJ1-1; D remains ambiguous. CDR1 is GTSNPN and CDR2 is SVGIG in the germline V gene (reference sequence). V lost 5 bases and J 0 bases, leaving 10 bases between the germline ends. This CDR3 contains 13 residues. The CDR3: CAWAGEMNTEAFF. In nucleotides, the CDR3 is TGTGCCTGGGCGGGAGAGATGAACACTGAAGCTTTCTTT.

The chain has TRBV19 and TRBJ1-1; D might be TRBD1 (6 bases). The V end lost 5 bases, the J end lost 6 bases, and 13 bases lay between the germline ends. Germline lookup yields CDR1 LNHDA and CDR2 SQIVND (reference sequence). There are 13 residues in the CDR3. CDR3 sequence: CASSPNRVSEAFF. CDR3 DNA: TGTGCCAGTAGTCCGAACAGGGTCTCTGAAGCTTTCTTT.

The chain recombines TRBV28 with TRBJ2-1; D might be TRBD2 (6 bases). V lost 3 bases and J lost 8, with 14 bases in between. CDR3 length: 14 residues. Germline V gives CDR1 MDHEN, CDR2 SYDVKM. The CDR3: CASSLRRGRDEQFF. CDR3 nucleotides: TGTGCCAGCAGTTTGAGGAGGGGTCGTGATGAGCAGTTCTTC.

The V and J genes are TRBV12-5 and TRBJ2-7; maybe TRBD2 (6 bases). This CDR3 is built from 13 residues. Trimming stripped 3 bases from V and 4 bases from J, with 10 bases between. Germline V gene sequence: CDR1 LGHNT, CDR2 FRNRAP. CDR3 in DNA: TGTGCTAGTGGTTTAGCCGGGACTTACGAGCAGTACGTC. Encoded protein: CASGLAGTYEQYV.

The gene calls are TRBV9 and TRBJ1-2; D may be TRBD1 (5 bases). Germline V gives CDR1 SGDLS, CDR2 YYNGEE. CDR3 length equals 16 residues. Trimming took 4 bases from V and 5 from J, leaving 21 bases between them. The CDR3 sequence: CASSSPGGSPLYGYTF. The CDR3, as DNA: TGTGCCAGCAGCTCACCGGGGGGGAGCCCCCTTTATGGCTACACCTTC.

This chain connects TRBV4-3 to TRBJ1-6; D ambiguous. The CDR3 has 15 amino acids. V was clipped by 3 bases and J by 6 bases, with 12 bases between them. The germline gives CDR1 LGHNA, CDR2 YSLEER. The CDR3, as DNA: TGCGCCAGCAGCCAGAACACGGGCATTAATTCACCCCTCCACTTT. Translation: CASSQNTGINSPLHF.

This clone was seen more than once but under ten times. This chain connects TRBV19 to TRBJ1-5; D ambiguous. Looked up from germline, CDR1 is LNHDA and CDR2 is SQIVND (reference sequence). The CDR3 is 14 residues long. V was cut by 5 bases and J by 3 bases, with 11 bases left in between. In DNA form, the CDR3 reads TGTGCCAGTAGTGGCCGGGTTCTCAATCAGCCCCAGCATTTT. Its protein is CASSGRVLNQPQHF.

The V call is TRBV7-3, the J call TRBJ2-1, with D uncertain. Germline-derived CDR1 and CDR2 are SGHTA and FQGTGA. With 2 bases removed from V and 5 bases from J, the gap between germline ends came to 10 bases. The CDR3 has 14 amino acids. CDR3 in amino acids: CASSLQDGNNEQFF. The CDR3 nucleotides are TGTGCCAGCAGCTTACAGGACGGCAACAATGAGCAGTTCTTC.

The rearrangement links TRBV18 to TRBJ1-3; maybe TRBD1 (6 bases). This CDR3 has 15 amino acids. Trimming left V 6 bases short and J 2 bases short, with 14 bases between. Per the germline V gene, CDR1 is KGHSH and CDR2 is LQKENI. The DNA of the CDR3 is TGTGCCAGCTCCCCGAGACAGGTTGCTGGAAACACCATATATTTT. Translating gives CASSPRQVAGNTIYF.

This clone has a single count. The chain employs TRBV4-1 and TRBJ1-4; D possibly corresponds to TRBD1 (5 bases). V lost 10 bases and J 3 bases, leaving 12 bases between the germline ends. The CDR3 is made up of 13 amino acids. Germline V gives CDR1 MGHRA, CDR2 YSYEKL. CDR3 loop: CATQGSANEKLFF. CDR3 DNA sequence: TGCGCCACTCAGGGTTCTGCTAATGAAAAACTGTTTTTT.

The chain carries TRBV30 and TRBJ1-3, with D perhaps matching TRBD1 (5 bases). There are 15 residues in the CDR3. V lost 5 bases and J lost 0, with 14 bases in between. Germline V gives CDR1 GTSNPN, CDR2 SVGIG (reference sequence). CDR3 in amino acids: CAWGRVKSSGNTIYF. In DNA, the CDR3 is TGTGCCTGGGGCAGGGTTAAGAGCTCTGGAAACACCATATATTTT.

J is TRBJ2-3 and V is TRBV9; D uncertain. Germline-derived CDR1 and CDR2 are SGDLS and YYNGEE. CDR3 length: 14 residues. With 0 bases removed from V and 2 bases from J, the gap between germline ends came to 7 bases. The chain's CDR3 is CASSVAFLTDTQYF. The DNA of the CDR3 is TGTGCCAGCAGCGTAGCATTTCTCACAGATACGCAGTATTTT.

This chain links TRBV5-6 with TRBJ1-5, with D unclear. In germline, CDR1 is SGHDT, CDR2 YYEEEE. The germline V and J ends were trimmed by 0 bases and 7 bases, with 11 bases remaining between them. This CDR3 spans 14 amino acids. CDR3 DNA: TGTGCCAGCAGCTTGGGGGGTGCTGGACAGCCCCAGCATTTT. Residues: CASSLGGAGQPQHF.

The genes are TRBV6-5 and TRBJ1-6; D is unclear. V shed 2 bases and J shed 10 bases, with 12 bases lying between them. The germline CDR1 and CDR2 sequences are MNHEY and SVGAGI. The CDR3 is 14 amino acids. The CDR3 spells CASSYDGPGSPLHF. CDR3 DNA: TGTGCCAGCAGTTACGATGGGCCGGGGTCACCCCTCCACTTT.

The genes are TRBV28 and TRBJ1-2, with TRBD1 matching over 8 bases. V lost 7 bases and J lost 2; bases outside the gene matches: 9. The CDR3 consists of 15 residues. Germline assignment: CDR1 MDHEN and CDR2 SYDVKM. CDR3 residues: CASMIRDRINYGYTF. In DNA, the CDR3 is TGTGCCAGCATGATTAGGGACAGGATAAACTATGGCTACACCTTC.

The chain has TRBV10-3 and TRBJ1-1, with D perhaps TRBD1 (5 bases). There are 13 residues in the CDR3. V was shortened by 8 bases and J by 3 bases, with 13 bases between the two germline ends. Looked up from germline, CDR1 is ENHRY and CDR2 is SYGVKD. The CDR3 is CAIEGRRDTEAFF. The CDR3 DNA reads TGTGCCATCGAGGGGAGGAGGGACACTGAAGCTTTCTTT.

This clone was counted between two and nine times. Distinct nucleotide sequences in the sample also encode this CDR3. The chain joins TRBV12-5 to TRBJ2-3; maybe TRBD2 (6 bases). The CDR3 is 14 amino acids. Between the trimmed V and J ends, which lost 4 bases and 5 bases, there was a span of 13 bases. The V gene's germline CDR1 is LGHNT and CDR2 FRNRAP. Here the CDR3 reads CASGSLSGGDTQYF. The DNA for the CDR3 is TGTGCTAGTGGTTCGTTATCCGGGGGAGATACGCAGTATTTT.

The chain joins TRBV6-2 or TRBV6-3 to TRBJ1-5; D is possibly TRBD1 (5 bases). V was shortened by 5 bases and J by 0 bases, with 14 bases between the two germline ends. Germline CDR1 reads MNHEY; CDR2 reads SVGEGT. The CDR3 contains 16 residues. The CDR3 coding sequence is TGTGCCAGCAGTCCCCTGGGACGGAGTAGCAATCAGCCCCAGCATTTT. Its translation: CASSPLGRSSNQPQHF.

This chain uses TRBV28 with TRBJ2-1, with D possibly matching TRBD1 (6 bases). Trimming cost V 6 bases and J 7 bases, with 13 bases left between them. Germline-derived CDR1 and CDR2 are MDHEN and SYDVKM. The CDR3 runs 13 residues. This CDR3 is CASRQGTGNEQFF. CDR3 DNA: TGTGCCAGCAGACAGGGTACCGGGAATGAGCAGTTCTTC.

The CDR3 loop is CASSEIWAGANVLTF. The CDR3 DNA reads as TGTGCCAGCAGTGAAATCTGGGCTGGGGCCAACGTCCTGACTTTC. This chain joins TRBV6-1 and TRBJ2-6; unclear D gene. V was trimmed by 2 bases and J by 2 bases, leaving 7 bases between them. The germline V gene encodes CDR1 MNHNS and CDR2 SASEGT. CDR3 size: 15 residues.

This clone was detected only a few times. The rearrangement uses TRBV3-1 (or the pseudogene TRBV3-2) and TRBJ2-3, with 7 bases identical to TRBD1. The length of the CDR3 is 15 residues. Trimming removed 6 bases from V and 6 bases from J; junction bases left unmatched: 12. Germline lookup yields CDR1 LGHDT and CDR2 YNNKEL (reference sequence). The CDR3 reads CASSPRTGIRDTQYF. CDR3 DNA: TGTGCCAGCAGTCCGAGGACAGGAATCAGGGATACGCAGTATTTT.